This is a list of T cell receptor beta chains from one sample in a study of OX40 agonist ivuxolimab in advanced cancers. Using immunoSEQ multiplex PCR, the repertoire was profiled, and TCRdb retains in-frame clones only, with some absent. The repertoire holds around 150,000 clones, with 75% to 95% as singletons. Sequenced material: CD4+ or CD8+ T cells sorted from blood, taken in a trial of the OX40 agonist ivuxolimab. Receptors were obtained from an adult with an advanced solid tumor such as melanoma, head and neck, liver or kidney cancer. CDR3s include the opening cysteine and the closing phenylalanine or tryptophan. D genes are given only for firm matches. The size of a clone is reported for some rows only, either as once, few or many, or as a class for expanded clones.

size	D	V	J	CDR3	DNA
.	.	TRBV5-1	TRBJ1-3	CASSLWQAAGDTIYF	TGCGCCAGCAGCTTGTGGCAGGCCGCCGGAGACACCATATATTTT
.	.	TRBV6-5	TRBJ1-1	CASREGVAEAFF	TGTGCCAGCAGAGAGGGGGTAGCTGAAGCTTTCTTT
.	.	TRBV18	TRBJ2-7	CASSPPTRQDHEQYF	TGTGCCAGCTCACCACCGACTCGACAGGACCACGAGCAGTACTTC
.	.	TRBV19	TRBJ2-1	CASSILAEFNEQFF	TGTGCCAGTAGTATACTAGCAGAGTTCAATGAGCAGTTCTTC
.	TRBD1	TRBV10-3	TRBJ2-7	CAISDPRDRVAYEQYF	TGTGCCATCAGTGACCCCCGGGACAGGGTCGCCTACGAGCAGTACTTC
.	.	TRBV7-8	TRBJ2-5	CASSLVSRGDTYQETQYF	TGTGCCAGCAGCTTAGTTTCTCGCGGAGATACGTACCAAGAGACCCAGTACTTC
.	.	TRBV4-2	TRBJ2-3	CASSPRTTDTQYF	TGTGCCAGCAGCCCCAGGACTACAGATACGCAGTATTTT
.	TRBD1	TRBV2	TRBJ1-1	CASSLGTGNSEAFF	TGTGCCAGCAGCCTCGGGACAGGGAATAGTGAAGCTTTCTTT
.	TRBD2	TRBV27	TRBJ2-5	CASSRLAGFQETQYF	TGTGCCAGCAGTCGACTAGCGGGATTCCAAGAGACCCAGTACTTC
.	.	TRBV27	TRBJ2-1	CASSPPYGGQDNEQFF	TGTGCCAGCAGTCCCCCCTACGGGGGGCAGGACAATGAGCAGTTCTTC
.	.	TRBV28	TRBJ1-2	CASSLWGQGNGYTF	TGTGCCAGCAGTTTATGGGGCCAGGGAAATGGCTACACCTTC
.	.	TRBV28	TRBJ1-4	CASMEEQGNEKLFF	TGTGCCAGCATGGAGGAACAGGGTAATGAAAAACTGTTTTTT
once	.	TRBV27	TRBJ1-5	CASSPRGWQPQHF	TGTGCCAGCAGCCCTCGGGGATGGCAGCCCCAGCATTTT
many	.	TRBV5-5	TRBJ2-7	CASSPHEAYEQYF	TGTGCCAGCAGCCCTCATGAAGCTTACGAGCAGTACTTC
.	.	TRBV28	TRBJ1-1	CASSLRDGTEAFF	TGTGCCAGCAGTCTCAGGGACGGCACTGAAGCTTTCTTT
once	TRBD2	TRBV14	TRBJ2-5	CASSLGLAGAAQYF	TGTGCCAGCAGCCTGGGACTAGCGGGAGCGGCCCAGTACTTC
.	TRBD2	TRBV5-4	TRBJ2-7	CASSLALAGTYEQYF	TGTGCCAGCAGCTTGGCGCTAGCGGGTACCTACGAGCAGTACTTC
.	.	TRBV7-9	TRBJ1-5	CASSLNSSDNQPQHF	TGTGCCAGCAGCTTAAATTCGTCAGACAATCAGCCCCAGCATTTT
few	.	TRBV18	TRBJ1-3	CASSPSPGLESSGNTIYF	TGTGCCAGCTCACCAAGCCCGGGACTCGAGAGCTCTGGAAACACCATATATTTT
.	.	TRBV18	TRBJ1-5	CASSPARANRDNQPQHF	TGTGCCAGCTCACCAGCCAGGGCGAATAGGGACAATCAGCCCCAGCATTTT
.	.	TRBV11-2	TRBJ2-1	CASSFRQGGNNEQFF	TGTGCCAGCAGCTTCAGGCAGGGGGGAAACAATGAGCAGTTCTTC
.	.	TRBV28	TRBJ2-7	CASSLSSGVHEQYF	TGTGCCAGCAGTTTATCGTCCGGCGTTCACGAGCAGTACTTC
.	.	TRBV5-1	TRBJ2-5	CASSPPTSSTQETQYF	TGCGCCAGCAGCCCCCCGACATCAAGTACCCAAGAGACCCAGTACTTC
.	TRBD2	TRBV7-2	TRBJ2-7	CASSLTGLANYEQYF	TGTGCCAGCAGCTTAACGGGACTAGCGAATTACGAGCAGTACTTC
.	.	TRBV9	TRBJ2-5	CASSVVGGRQETQYF	TGTGCCAGCAGCGTAGTAGGGGGAAGGCAAGAGACCCAGTACTTC
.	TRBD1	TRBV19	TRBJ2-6	CASSTDRVVLTF	TGTGCCAGTAGTACCGACAGGGTAGTCCTGACTTTC
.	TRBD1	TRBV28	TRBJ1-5	CASSASTGQGARQPQHF	TGTGCCAGCAGTGCCTCGACGGGACAGGGGGCGCGGCAGCCCCAGCATTTT
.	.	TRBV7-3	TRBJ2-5	CASSLTGAETQYF	TGTGCCAGCAGCTTAACAGGGGCCGAGACCCAGTACTTC
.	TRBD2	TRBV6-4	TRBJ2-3	CASSELAGVNTQYF	TGTGCCAGCAGTGAGTTAGCGGGAGTAAATACGCAGTATTTT
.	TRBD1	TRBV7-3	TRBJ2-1	CASSLVGQKTYNEQFF	TGTGCCAGCAGCCTAGTGGGACAGAAGACCTACAATGAGCAGTTCTTC
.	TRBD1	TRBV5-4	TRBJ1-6	CASSPGQDNSPLHF	TGTGCCAGCAGCCCGGGACAGGATAATTCACCCCTCCACTTT
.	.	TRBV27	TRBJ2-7	CASSPGDGTYEQYF	TGTGCCAGCAGCCCCGGCGACGGCACCTACGAGCAGTACTTC
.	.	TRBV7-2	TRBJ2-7	CASSYGSEQYF	TGTGCCAGCAGCTACGGGAGCGAGCAGTACTTC
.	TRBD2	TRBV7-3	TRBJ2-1	CASSPSSGAYNEQFF	TGTGCCAGCAGCCCGAGTAGCGGGGCATACAATGAGCAGTTCTTC
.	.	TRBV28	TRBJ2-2	CASSLTGFRTGELFF	TGTGCCAGCAGTTTAACAGGGTTTAGGACCGGGGAGCTGTTTTTT
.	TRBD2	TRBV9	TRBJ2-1	CASSVGGLAGGLGEQFF	TGTGCCAGCAGCGTAGGAGGGCTAGCGGGAGGGCTCGGTGAGCAGTTCTTC
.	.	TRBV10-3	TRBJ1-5	CAIGGARDTGFRPQHF	TGTGCCATCGGCGGGGCCCGGGACACCGGCTTTAGGCCCCAGCATTTT
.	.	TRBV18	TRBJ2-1	CASSPRGDNEQFF	TGTGCCAGCTCACCACGGGGTGACAATGAGCAGTTCTTC
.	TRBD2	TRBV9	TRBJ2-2	CASSVAGGHTGELFF	TGTGCCAGCAGCGTAGCGGGGGGTCACACCGGGGAGCTGTTTTTT
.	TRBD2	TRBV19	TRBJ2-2	CASRTSGQDTGELFF	TGTGCCAGCAGGACTAGCGGTCAGGACACCGGGGAGCTGTTTTTT
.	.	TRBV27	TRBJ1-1	CASSLIPNTEAFF	TGTGCCAGCAGCCTAATACCGAACACTGAAGCTTTCTTT
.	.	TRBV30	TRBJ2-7	CAWSSTIGSEQYF	TGTGCCTGGAGCTCGACCATAGGGAGCGAGCAGTACTTC
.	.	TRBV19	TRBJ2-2	CASSIPRGPNTGELFF	TGTGCCAGTAGTATCCCCAGGGGCCCAAACACCGGGGAGCTGTTTTTT
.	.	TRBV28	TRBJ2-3	CASSPGAVSTDTQYF	TGTGCCAGCAGTCCGGGAGCGGTGAGCACAGATACGCAGTATTTT
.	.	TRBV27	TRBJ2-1	CASSLSAGGSYNEQFF	TGTGCCAGCAGTTTATCGGCAGGAGGCTCCTACAATGAGCAGTTCTTC
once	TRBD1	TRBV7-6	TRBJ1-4	CASSEIRQGDEKLFF	TGTGCCAGCAGCGAGATAAGACAGGGTGACGAAAAACTGTTTTTT
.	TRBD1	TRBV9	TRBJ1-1	CASSVRTGWDTEAFF	TGTGCCAGCAGCGTACGGACAGGGTGGGACACTGAAGCTTTCTTT
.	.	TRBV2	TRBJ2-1	CASSLQPSYNEQFF	TGTGCCAGCAGTTTACAACCCTCCTACAATGAGCAGTTCTTC